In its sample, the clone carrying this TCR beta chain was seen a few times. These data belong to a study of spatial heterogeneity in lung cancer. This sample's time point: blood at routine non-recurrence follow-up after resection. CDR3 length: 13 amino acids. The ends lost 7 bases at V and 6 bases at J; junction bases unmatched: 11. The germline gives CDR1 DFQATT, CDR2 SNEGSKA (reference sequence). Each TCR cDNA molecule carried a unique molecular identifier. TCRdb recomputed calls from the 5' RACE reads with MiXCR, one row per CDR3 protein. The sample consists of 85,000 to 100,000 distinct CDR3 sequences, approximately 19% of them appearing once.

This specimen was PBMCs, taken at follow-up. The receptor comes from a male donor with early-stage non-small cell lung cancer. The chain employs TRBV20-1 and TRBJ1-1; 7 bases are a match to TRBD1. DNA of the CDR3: TGCAGTGTCCCACCAGGGGGAGGTGCTGAAGCTTTCTTT. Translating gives CSVPPGGGAEAFF.